A selection of T cell receptor beta chains follows, all from one sample in a study of beta chain features in type 1 diabetes. TCRdb keeps only in-frame clones here, not all; method: immunoSEQ multiplex PCR. The data show 680,000 or so clones, roughly 15% seen once. The specimen sequenced was naive CD4+ T cells from blood. These receptors were obtained from a man between 18 and 29 years old in good health. Both conserved end residues are part of each CDR3. The order of the fields is clone size, D gene, J gene, V gene, CDR3 DNA, CDR3 protein. A D gene is named only where the DNA matches it firmly. Size values are once, few and many counts, or a class for expanded clones, and some rows have none.

clone size: -; D gene: -; J gene: TRBJ1-2; V gene: TRBV19; CDR3 DNA: TGTGCCAGTAGTATCCTTGCTAACTATGGCTACACCTTC; CDR3 protein: CASSILANYGYTF
clone size: -; D gene: -; J gene: TRBJ2-3; V gene: TRBV7-2; CDR3 DNA: TGTGCCAGCAGCTTAGTTCGCACAGATACGCAGTATTTT; CDR3 protein: CASSLVRTDTQYF
clone size: few; D gene: TRBD1; J gene: TRBJ2-2; V gene: TRBV25-1; CDR3 DNA: TGTGCCAGCAGTGATACCGGGACAGTGGCCGGGGAGCTGTTTTTT; CDR3 protein: CASSDTGTVAGELFF
clone size: few; D gene: -; J gene: TRBJ1-1; V gene: TRBV18; CDR3 DNA: TGTGCCAGCTCACCAATGGCGGGGAACACTGAAGCTTTCTTT; CDR3 protein: CASSPMAGNTEAFF
clone size: -; D gene: TRBD1; J gene: TRBJ2-7; V gene: TRBV19; CDR3 DNA: TGTGCCAGTAGTGGAAGGGACAGGGGGCACGAGCAGTACTTC; CDR3 protein: CASSGRDRGHEQYF
clone size: -; D gene: -; J gene: TRBJ1-1; V gene: TRBV9; CDR3 DNA: TGTGCCAGCAGCGTAGGGGGATTTATGAACACTGAAGCTTTCTTT; CDR3 protein: CASSVGGFMNTEAFF
clone size: few; D gene: -; J gene: TRBJ1-1; V gene: TRBV16; CDR3 DNA: TGTGCCAGCAGCCCCCAGCTGGCGGCAGGGAGAAACACTGAAGCTTTCTTT; CDR3 protein: CASSPQLAAGRNTEAFF
clone size: -; D gene: TRBD1; J gene: TRBJ2-7; V gene: TRBV28; CDR3 DNA: TGTGCCAGCAGCAGAGGGACAGGGCGATACGAGCAGTACTTC; CDR3 protein: CASSRGTGRYEQYF
clone size: -; D gene: -; J gene: TRBJ2-6; V gene: TRBV7-3; CDR3 DNA: TGTGCCAGCAGGACTCCGCGGGGGGCCAACGTCCTGACTTTC; CDR3 protein: CASRTPRGANVLTF
clone size: few; D gene: -; J gene: TRBJ1-1; V gene: TRBV30; CDR3 DNA: TGTGCCTGGAGTGCCCCGGACAGAAACACTGAAGCTTTCTTT; CDR3 protein: CAWSAPDRNTEAFF
clone size: -; D gene: TRBD1; J gene: TRBJ1-5; V gene: TRBV6-5; CDR3 DNA: TGTGCCAGCAGCCCGGACAGGGGGAGGGGTGCCCAGCATTTT; CDR3 protein: CASSPDRGRGAQHF
clone size: -; D gene: TRBD1; J gene: TRBJ2-7; V gene: TRBV7-2; CDR3 DNA: TGTGCCAGCAGCCTCCGGACAGGGGATGCCTACGAGCAGTACTTC; CDR3 protein: CASSLRTGDAYEQYF